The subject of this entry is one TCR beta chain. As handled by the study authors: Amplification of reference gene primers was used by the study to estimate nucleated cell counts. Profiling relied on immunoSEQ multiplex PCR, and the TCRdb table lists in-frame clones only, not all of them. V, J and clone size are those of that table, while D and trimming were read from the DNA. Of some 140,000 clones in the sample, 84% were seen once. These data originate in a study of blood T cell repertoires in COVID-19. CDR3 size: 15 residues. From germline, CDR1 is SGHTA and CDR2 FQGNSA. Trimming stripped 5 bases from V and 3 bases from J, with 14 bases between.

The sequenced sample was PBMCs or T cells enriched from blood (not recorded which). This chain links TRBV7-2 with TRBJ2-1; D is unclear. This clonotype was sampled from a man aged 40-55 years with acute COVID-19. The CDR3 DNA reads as TGTGCCAGCAGCCTCCCTACGTCCATCTACAATGAGCAGTTCTTC. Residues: CASSLPTSIYNEQFF.